These 10 T cell receptor beta chains originate from one sample sequenced in a study of blood T cells in healthy people across ages. With a J-beta primer mix and a sample-barcoded 5' primer, a second PCR ran 7 to 11 cycles. MiXCR, applied by TCRdb to the 5' RACE reads, yields one record per CDR3 protein. The sample lists about 800,000 distinct CDR3 sequences; more than 20% were seen once. The sample was also reused in another study, on T cells of mothers and their children.

The sequenced sample was blood. These receptors originate from a boy younger than 18 in good health.

This clonotype was seen many times. This chain links TRBV29-1 with TRBJ2-1, with 12 bases that match TRBD2. V shed 7 bases, J shed 4 bases, and the junction held 5 bases outside the gene matches. The CDR3 has 14 residues. Germline CDR1 and CDR2: SQVTM and ANQGSEA. CDR3: CSATTSGRYNEQFF. The CDR3 DNA reads as TGCAGCGCCACGACTAGCGGGAGATACAATGAGCAGTTCTTC.

This clonotype was recorded a few times. This chain links TRBV4-1 with TRBJ1-4; 9 bases map to TRBD1. This CDR3 spans 17 amino acids. The ends lost 4 bases at V and 3 bases at J; junction bases unmatched: 9. Per germline, CDR1 MGHRA and CDR2 YSYEKL. CDR3 nucleotide sequence: TGCGCCAGCAGCCCTCCGGACAGGGGTTTTGCTAATGAAAAACTGTTTTTT. Its protein product is CASSPPDRGFANEKLFF.

Only a few counts were recorded for this clonotype. The CDR3 is CSAREVSTLEQYF. The CDR3, as DNA: TGCAGTGCTAGAGAGGTTAGCACACTCGAGCAGTACTTC. The chain employs TRBV20-1 and TRBJ2-1; D ambiguous. The last part of the DNA fits TRBJ2-7 better; the J call may be wrong. This CDR3 has 13 amino acids. Germline V gene sequence: CDR1 DFQATT, CDR2 SNEGSKA (reference sequence).

The CDR3 coding sequence is TGTGCCACCAGTGCCGCGGGGGAGCAGTACTTC. Its protein is CATSAAGEQYF. The gene calls are TRBV24-1 and TRBJ2-7; perhaps TRBD2 as D (6 bases). V was pared by 5 bases and J by 7 bases, with 8 bases between. This CDR3 spans 11 amino acids. Looked up from germline, CDR1 is KGHDR and CDR2 is SFDVKD.

This sequence joins TRBV7-9 and TRBJ1-1; D unclear. This CDR3 is 13 amino acids long. V gave up 6 bases and J gave up 5 bases, with 13 bases separating them. Germline CDR1 is SEHNR and CDR2 is FQNEAQ (reference sequence). DNA for the CDR3: TGTGCCAGCAGTGCCTTTGGTGGGACTGAAGCTTTCTTT. Amino acid sequence: CASSAFGGTEAFF.

This sequence joins TRBV28 and TRBJ2-7; the D call may be TRBD1 or TRBD2 (5 bases each). The ends were cut back, 5 bases at V and 2 bases at J, with 16 bases in the middle. The CDR3 is 15 residues long. Germline assignment: CDR1 MDHEN and CDR2 SYDVKM. CDR3 residues: CASSRGSLGAYEQYF. CDR3 DNA sequence: TGTGCCAGCAGTCGGGGATCATTGGGGGCCTACGAGCAGTACTTC.

This clonotype was counted a few times. The V and J genes are TRBV15 and TRBJ2-3; perhaps TRBD2 as D (6 bases). Germline V gene data show CDR1 as LNHNV and CDR2 as YYDKDF (reference sequence). Trimming shortened V by 1 base and J by 2 bases, and 10 bases separated the two germline ends. The CDR3 length is 15 residues. The CDR3 loop is CATSRGTINTDTQYF. The CDR3 DNA is TGTGCCACCAGCAGAGGGACTATAAACACAGATACGCAGTATTTT.

The chain uses TRBV7-9 and TRBJ2-1; perhaps D is TRBD1 or TRBD2 (5 bases each). Trimming left V 1 base short and J 10 bases short, with 14 bases between. This CDR3 comprises 14 residues. CDR1 and CDR2 (germline): SEHNR, FQNEAQ (reference sequence). The CDR3: CASSLVAGTQEQFF. CDR3 DNA: TGTGCCAGCAGCTTAGTTGCAGGGACGCAAGAGCAGTTCTTC.

The chain combines TRBV10-1 with TRBJ2-4, with no clear D. Germline CDR1 and CDR2: WNHNN and SYGVQD (reference sequence). The V end lost 0 bases, the J end lost 3 bases, and 9 bases lay between the germline ends. CDR3 length equals 15 residues. The CDR3 DNA sequence: TGCGCCAGCAGTGAGTCCCTGACAAACAAAAACATTCAGTACTTC. Translation gives CASSESLTNKNIQYF.

This clonotype was observed a handful of times. V gene TRBV4-1 combines with J gene TRBJ2-5; 11 bases match TRBD2. The ends lost 0 bases at V and 2 bases at J; junction bases unmatched: 11. Germline V gene sequence: CDR1 MGHRA, CDR2 YSYEKL. There are 19 residues in the CDR3. The CDR3 nucleotides read TGCGCCAGCAGCCAAGAGGGACCGGTAGCGGGAGGGGAGCAAGAGACCCAGTACTTC. Its translation: CASSQEGPVAGGEQETQYF.